The T cell receptor beta chain described here comes from a study of preoperative IRX-2 immunotherapy in early breast cancer. Treatment reported: preoperative locoregional IRX-2 cytokine immunotherapy. Preoperative locoregional IRX-2 cytokine immunotherapy was tested in the phase Ib source study. Clones were sequenced by immunoSEQ multiplex PCR, and TCRdb holds only the in-frame ones, with some missing. Of about 5,600 clones in the sample, roughly 68% were seen once. Here the sequenced sample was tumor tissue, taken before IRX-2 immunotherapy. This sequence originates from a human donor with breast cancer.

The CDR3 reads CASSYDAPGSSYEQYF. In DNA, the CDR3 is TGTGCCAGCAGTTACGACGCCCCTGGGAGCTCCTACGAGCAGTACTTC. This rearrangement joins TRBV6-8 to TRBJ2-7; D is possibly TRBD2 (5 bases). Germline CDR1 and CDR2: MNHGY and SAAAGT. The CDR3 totals 16 residues. V gave up 2 bases and J gave up 0 bases, with 14 bases separating them.